The entry that follows covers one TCR beta chain sequence. This CDR3 is built from 15 residues. The germline gives CDR1 MGHRA, CDR2 YSYEKL. The trim removed 0 bases at V and 2 bases at J, leaving 3 bases unmatched. These data come from a study of T cell changes during pregnancy in multiple sclerosis. The assay was immunoSEQ multiplex PCR, and TCRdb's table has in-frame clones only and misses some. The sample has over 70,000 clones; approximately 90% are singletons. This clonotype was sampled from a female donor in good health, enrolled as a control in a pregnancy study. The chain carries TRBV4-1 and TRBJ2-7; TRBD2 aligns across 8 bases. The starting material was peripheral blood, obtained in the first trimester of pregnancy. CDR3 amino acids: CASSQDAGGPYEQYF. CDR3 DNA sequence: TGCGCCAGCAGCCAAGATGCGGGAGGTCCCTACGAGCAGTACTTC.